This T cell receptor (beta chain) was identified during a study of CD8 T cells in Susac syndrome. The length of the CDR3 is 13 residues. V was cut by 7 bases and J by 2 bases, with 11 bases left in between. Germline assignment: CDR1 MNHEY and CDR2 SVGEGT. The sample holds a few counts of this clonotype. With random hexamers, reverse transcription was performed on about 0.45 to 1 ug of RNA. TCRdb recomputed calls from the immunoSEQ multiplex PCR reads with MiXCR, one row per CDR3 protein. The table includes roughly 150,000 distinct CDR3 sequences, around 92% detected once. The material sequenced was CD4+ T cells from PBMCs. The receptor comes from a human donor in good health. The V call is TRBV6-2 or TRBV6-3, the J call TRBJ1-1; D remains ambiguous. The CDR3 DNA is TGTGCCAGCACCCAGACGGCAAACACTGAAGCTTTCTTT. Amino acids: CASTQTANTEAFF.